This T cell receptor beta chain was sequenced in a study of blood T cell repertoires in COVID-19. Study-wide background: The cDNA or gDNA used as material had been derived from T cells, B-cell-depleted T cells, or PBMCs.

TCRdb's table, derived via immunoSEQ multiplex PCR, lists solely in-frame clones and lacks some. Of roughly 200,000 clones listed, roughly 83% are singletons. V lost 6 bases to trimming and J lost 1 base; unmatched junction nucleotides: 10. The CDR3 has 16 amino acids. The germline gives CDR1 MNHEY, CDR2 SMNVEV (reference sequence). The origin of this receptor is a woman aged 30 to 39 who had recovered from COVID-19. Sequencing used PBMCs or T cells enriched from blood (not recorded which). V and J are TRBV27 and TRBJ2-7, with 9 bases matching TRBD1. CDR3 sequence (DNA): TGTGCCAGCAGCCCGGGACAGGGCCGGGAGTCCTACGAGCAGTACTTC. Translating it yields CASSPGQGRESYEQYF.